These 21 T cell receptor beta chains came from one sample sequenced in a study of blood T cell repertoires in COVID-19. Measured with immunoSEQ multiplex PCR; TCRdb has only the in-frame clones, and not every one. The sample yields around 240,000 clones, about nine tenths seen once. Sequenced: PBMCs or T cells enriched from blood (not recorded which). These receptors were taken from a man aged 45 to 65 who had been exposed to COVID-19.

This clone was recorded once. This chain joins TRBV7-6 and TRBJ2-6, with D unclear. The CDR3 runs 16 residues. CDR1 SGHVS and CDR2 FNYEAQ come from the germline V gene. V lost 2 bases, J lost 0 bases, and 8 bases lay in between. The CDR3 is CASSLLADSGANVLTF. The CDR3 nucleotides are TGTGCCAGCAGCTTATTAGCTGACTCTGGGGCCAACGTCCTGACTTTC.

J is TRBJ1-3 and V is TRBV15, with D perhaps matching TRBD1 (5 bases). The germline gives CDR1 LNHNV, CDR2 YYDKDF (reference sequence). V lost 0 bases to trimming and J lost 2 bases, with 17 bases between them. The CDR3 runs 18 residues. CDR3 coding DNA: TGTGCCACCAGCAGAGATGGGGGGGAGAGGAGGCCTGGAAACACCATATATTTT. Protein: CATSRDGGERRPGNTIYF.

The genes are TRBV28 and TRBJ2-7; 9 positions agree with TRBD1. Germline CDR1 is MDHEN and CDR2 is SYDVKM. The CDR3 consists of 15 residues. J gave up 2 bases and V 5 bases, and 7 bases lay outside the gene matches. The CDR3 nucleotides are TGTGCCAGCAGTCCCCCGGGGACAGGGCCCTACGAGCAGTACTTC. Residues: CASSPPGTGPYEQYF.

In DNA form, the CDR3 reads TGTGCCAGCAGCGCTTCCTTAACGGGGTCACCCCTCCACTTT. This gives the protein CASSASLTGSPLHF. This chain uses TRBV9 with TRBJ1-6; D call uncertain. Germline V gives CDR1 SGDLS, CDR2 YYNGEE. The CDR3 runs 14 residues. Trimming took 3 bases from V and 10 from J, leaving 14 bases between them.

This rearrangement joins TRBV7-8 to TRBJ1-3; D is perhaps TRBD1 (6 bases). CDR3 length: 18 residues. Trimming cost V 7 bases and J 0 bases, with 22 bases left between them. The germline gives CDR1 SGHVS, CDR2 FQNEAQ. CDR3 in amino acids: CASTHSGVYLSSGNTIYF. The CDR3 bases are TGTGCCAGCACCCACTCAGGGGTCTACCTGAGCTCTGGAAACACCATATATTTT.

This clone was counted a few times. A junction boundary mismatches the germline segment, possibly from a read error. The J gene is TRBJ1-5, the V gene TRBV5-1; D gene ambiguous. This CDR3 has 13 amino acids. Looked up from germline, CDR1 is SGHRS and CDR2 is YFSETQ. The CDR3, as DNA: TGCGCCAGCAGCTTGGATGGCAAGCAGCCCCAGCATTTT. Translated, it gives CASSLDGKQPQHF.

The rearrangement uses TRBV2 and TRBJ1-5, with TRBD1 as a possible D gene (6 bases). The CDR3 totals 16 residues. V was clipped by 4 bases and J by 6 bases, with 19 bases between them. Per the germline V gene, CDR1 is SNHLY and CDR2 is FYNNEI. CDR3 coding DNA: TGTGCCAGCAGTGGTTGGGGCACCCCAGGGGCTCAGCCCCAGCATTTT. The encoded protein is CASSGWGTPGAQPQHF.

The V and J genes are TRBV7-2 and TRBJ1-4; 7 positions agree with TRBD1. The CDR3 length is 14 residues. Germline V lookup: CDR1 SGHTA, CDR2 FQGNSA. J gave up 7 bases and V 2 bases, and 4 bases lay outside the gene matches. This CDR3 reads CASSLRDRVEKLFF. The CDR3 DNA reads TGTGCCAGCAGCTTACGCGACAGGGTTGAAAAACTGTTTTTT.

The chain joins TRBV7-8 to TRBJ2-7; 8 bases map to TRBD2. The germline CDR1 and CDR2 sequences are SGHVS and FQNEAQ. This CDR3 is 17 amino acids long. V lost 5 bases and J lost 3; bases outside the gene matches: 15. CDR3 in DNA: TGTGCCAGCAGCCCTTCGGGTTGGGTTAGCGGGGACTACGAGCAGTACTTC. Amino acids: CASSPSGWVSGDYEQYF.

J is TRBJ1-5 and V is TRBV12-3 or TRBV12-4; D unresolved. The CDR3 is made up of 13 amino acids. V was trimmed by 2 bases and J by 6 bases, leaving 8 bases between them. The CDR3 DNA sequence: TGTGCCAGCAGTTTATTAGAGCCTCAGCCCCAGCATTTT. This sequence encodes CASSLLEPQPQHF.

The rearrangement links TRBV19 to TRBJ1-5; possibly TRBD1 for D (5 bases). Trimming removed 3 bases at V and 3 bases at J, with 9 bases between. The CDR3 contains 14 residues. Germline CDR1 is LNHDA and CDR2 is SQIVND (reference sequence). Here the CDR3 DNA reads TGTGCCAGTAGTATCTCAGGGTACAATCAGCCCCAGCATTTT. Protein sequence: CASSISGYNQPQHF.

This sequence joins TRBV5-1 and TRBJ1-2, with 9 bases lining up with TRBD1. The J segment lost 5 bases and the V segment lost 3 bases, leaving 5 bases of the junction unmatched. The CDR3 is made up of 14 amino acids. Germline V gives CDR1 SGHRS, CDR2 YFSETQ. DNA for the CDR3: TGCGCCAGCAGCTCCGGGACAGGGATGTATGGCTACACCTTC. Translated, it gives CASSSGTGMYGYTF.

This sequence joins TRBV5-1 and TRBJ2-3; the match to TRBD1 covers 9 bases. Germline V CDR1 and CDR2: SGHRS, YFSETQ. The CDR3 runs to 14 residues. V shed 0 bases and J 8 bases; nucleotides not matched to a gene: 4. CDR3 DNA sequence: TGCGCCAGCAGCTTGGACAGGGGGCTCGGTACGCAGTATTTT. This translates into CASSLDRGLGTQYF.

J is TRBJ2-1 and V is TRBV18; 9 bases line up with TRBD2. Germline CDR1 and CDR2: KGHSH and LQKENI. The CDR3 extends over 13 amino acids. With 3 bases clipped from V and 9 bases from J, the junction kept 3 bases outside the gene matches. The CDR3 region is CASSPREGGEQFF. DNA of the CDR3: TGTGCCAGCTCACCGCGGGAGGGAGGTGAGCAGTTCTTC.

The chain joins TRBV28 to TRBJ1-3; D is perhaps TRBD1 (5 bases). The V end was cut by 8 bases, the J end by 1 base, with 9 bases between. Germline V CDR1 and CDR2: MDHEN, SYDVKM. The CDR3 is made up of 13 amino acids. The CDR3 protein is CASESGSGNTIYF. In DNA, the CDR3 is TGTGCCAGCGAATCAGGGTCTGGAAACACCATATATTTT.

The chain couples TRBV5-1 to TRBJ1-1; TRBD1 matches 7 bases. The germline V gene has CDR1 SGHRS and CDR2 YFSETQ. The V segment lost 0 bases and the J segment 0 bases; nucleotides outside the gene matches: 5. This CDR3 comprises 16 residues. The CDR3 region has the DNA TGCGCCAGCAGCTTGGACAGGGGATACATGAACACTGAAGCTTTCTTT. It encodes CASSLDRGYMNTEAFF.

The chain recombines TRBV6-5 with TRBJ2-7; TRBD1 might be the D (7 bases). This CDR3 spans 13 amino acids. Germline V CDR1 and CDR2: MNHEY, SVGAGI. The V end lost 8 bases, the J end lost 5 bases, and 16 bases lay between the germline ends. The CDR3 reads CASGGIGTDEQYV. The CDR3 DNA sequence: TGTGCCAGCGGAGGGATTGGGACAGACGAGCAGTACGTC.

This clone was picked up one time. This chain connects TRBV2 to TRBJ1-2; possibly TRBD1 for D (5 bases). V gave up 6 bases and J gave up 4 bases, with 15 bases separating them. Germline V gene lookup returns CDR1 SNHLY and CDR2 FYNNEI. This CDR3 region has 14 residues. The CDR3 nucleotides are TGTGCCAGCAGCGGAGAAACAGGATTCTATGGCTACACCTTC. Amino acid sequence: CASSGETGFYGYTF.

The chain carries TRBV7-2 and TRBJ1-2, with D maybe TRBD1 (6 bases). Trimming removed 5 bases from V and 4 bases from J, with 14 bases in between. Looked up from germline, CDR1 is SGHTA and CDR2 is FQGNSA. This CDR3 is built from 14 residues. The DNA for the CDR3 is TGTGCCAGCAGCGCAAGCAGGGGTTTCTATGGCTACACCTTC. As protein: CASSASRGFYGYTF.

This sequence joins TRBV28 and TRBJ2-5; D unclear. This CDR3 has 15 amino acids. Between the trimmed V and J ends, which lost 9 bases and 1 base, there was a span of 18 bases. Germline values: CDR1 MDHEN, CDR2 SYDVKM. The CDR3 bases are TGTGCCAGTTCTTCCCTCATTGACTCCCAAGAGACCCAGTACTTC. Its protein product is CASSSLIDSQETQYF.

This chain connects TRBV24-1 to TRBJ1-2; D uncertain. Germline V CDR1 and CDR2: KGHDR, SFDVKD. This CDR3 spans 14 amino acids. V lost 4 bases and J 6 bases, leaving 14 bases between the germline ends. The DNA of the CDR3 is TGTGCCACCAGTGACCCACGGGGAGGGAATGGCTACACCTTC. This gives the protein CATSDPRGGNGYTF.